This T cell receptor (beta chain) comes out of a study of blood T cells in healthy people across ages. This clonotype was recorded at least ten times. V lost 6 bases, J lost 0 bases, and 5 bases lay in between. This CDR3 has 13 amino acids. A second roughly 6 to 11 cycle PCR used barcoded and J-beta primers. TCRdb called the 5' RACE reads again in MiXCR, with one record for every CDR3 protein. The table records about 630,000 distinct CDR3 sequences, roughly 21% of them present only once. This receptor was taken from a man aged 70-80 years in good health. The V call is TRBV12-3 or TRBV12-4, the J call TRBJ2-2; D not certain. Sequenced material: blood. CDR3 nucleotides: TGTGCCAGCAGCTACGCGAACACCGGGGAGCTGTTTTTT. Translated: CASSYANTGELFF.